The present TCR beta chain was sequenced within a study of molecular identifiers for immune sequencing clone quantification. This clonotype was detected many times. This CDR3 is 13 amino acids long. V was clipped by 5 bases and J by 1 base, with 8 bases between them. The V gene's germline CDR1 is PRHDT and CDR2 FYEKMQ (reference sequence). Sorted cell numbers of roughly 18,000 to 1,000,000, with 10%, 30% or 50% RNA, served as input for naive CD8 libraries. The use of previously described methods and listed TCR primers produced the bulk TCR libraries. TCRdb re-called the PCR reads with MiXCR, one entry per CDR3 protein. The repertoire has around 480,000 distinct CDR3 sequences, about 21% of them found once; the top ten carry 0.84%.

The chain joins TRBV13 to TRBJ1-2, with no clear D. This receptor was obtained from a human donor in good health. Some libraries in this study had Jurkat cell RNA spiked in. Sequencing used naive CD8+ T cells from blood, with Jurkat cell RNA spiked in. Regarding subset: FACS-sorted CD8+CD4-CCR7+CD45RA+ naive T cells. CDR3 DNA: TGTGCCAGCAGCACCCAAATTAACTATGGCTACACCTTC. Its translation: CASSTQINYGYTF.